This passage covers 14 T cell receptor beta chains from one sample sequenced in a study of PD-L1 blockade in urothelial cancer. The repertoire was sequenced with immunoSEQ multiplex PCR; TCRdb's copy has only in-frame clones and lacks some. The sample has about 84,000 clones; 82% are singletons. This specimen was PBMCs, taken around atezolizumab (anti-PD-L1) treatment. These receptors were taken from a man between 65 and 85 years old with urothelial cancer.

V usage is TRBV7-8 and J usage is TRBJ2-1; possible D gene TRBD2, 7 bases. The V end lost 1 base, the J end lost 6 bases, and 19 bases lay between the germline ends. CDR1 is SGHVS, CDR2 FQNEAQ, per germline. This CDR3 has 17 amino acids. CDR3 sequence: CASSLGSRGPSGNEQFF. CDR3 in DNA: TGTGCCAGCAGCTTAGGGTCGCGGGGGCCCTCGGGCAATGAGCAGTTCTTC.

The rearrangement links TRBV5-4 to TRBJ2-3; the D gene is possibly TRBD2 (9 bases). Trimming removed 4 bases at V and 1 base at J, with 22 bases between. CDR3 length: 18 residues. The V gene's germline CDR1 is SGHNT and CDR2 YYREEE (reference sequence). In DNA form, the CDR3 reads TGTGCCAGCAGCCAGGGGGCTAGCGGGGCCCAGGGCACAGATACGCAGTATTTT. Residues: CASSQGASGAQGTDTQYF.

The chain is built from TRBV11-1 and TRBJ2-5; TRBD1 is a possible D gene (6 bases). CDR3 length: 15 residues. V was cut by 4 bases and J by 5 bases, with 17 bases left in between. Germline-derived CDR1 and CDR2 are SGHAT and FQDESV (reference sequence). The CDR3: CASSSRTAWRETQYF. The CDR3 coding sequence is TGTGCCAGCAGCTCAAGGACAGCCTGGAGGGAGACCCAGTACTTC.

The rearrangement joins TRBV5-8 to TRBJ1-5, with D possibly matching TRBD1 (5 bases). Trimming removed 6 bases from V and 3 bases from J, with 16 bases in between. Germline values: CDR1 SGHTS, CDR2 YDEGEE. This CDR3 is built from 15 residues. The CDR3: CASKLIGTSNQPQHF. CDR3 in DNA: TGTGCCAGCAAATTAATAGGGACTTCCAATCAGCCCCAGCATTTT.

This sequence joins TRBV7-3 and TRBJ1-3; the match to TRBD1 covers 10 bases. The ends lost 4 bases at V and 0 bases at J; junction bases unmatched: 0. CDR1 is SGHTA, CDR2 FQGTGA, per germline. The CDR3 has 15 amino acids. DNA of the CDR3: TGTGCCAGCAGCTGGACAGGGGGCTCTGGAAACACCATATATTTT. Protein sequence: CASSWTGGSGNTIYF.

The chain has TRBV2 and TRBJ1-2, with 7 positions matching TRBD1. Germline CDR1 SNHLY, CDR2 FYNNEI. The length of the CDR3 is 14 residues. V lost 6 bases, J lost 4 bases, and 8 bases stayed unmatched. The CDR3 loop reads CASREGQSLYGYTF. DNA for the CDR3: TGTGCCAGCAGAGAGGGACAGTCCCTCTATGGCTACACCTTC.

V gene TRBV7-2 combines with J gene TRBJ2-3; a weak D match, TRBD1 (6 bases). In germline, CDR1 is SGHTA, CDR2 FQGNSA. Trimming removed 7 bases at V and 1 base at J, with 15 bases between. The CDR3 has 15 residues. Written as DNA, the CDR3 is TGTGCCAGCACCACCCGCCCAGGGGGCACAGATACGCAGTATTTT. Its protein product is CASTTRPGGTDTQYF.

This clone has just one count. CDR3 bases: TGTGCCAGCTCACCTCCGGGACTAGCGGGAGGGCAAGAGACCCAGTACTTC. Amino acids: CASSPPGLAGGQETQYF. The chain carries TRBV18 and TRBJ2-5; TRBD2 aligns across 16 bases. CDR3 length: 17 residues. After removal of 3 bases from V and 2 bases from J, the junction contained 3 bases not matched to a gene. In germline, CDR1 is KGHSH, CDR2 LQKENI.

The chain combines TRBV6-1 with TRBJ2-7; 9 bases map to TRBD1. Germline CDR1 reads MNHNS; CDR2 reads SASEGT. This CDR3 has 12 amino acids. V lost 6 bases to trimming and J lost 5 bases; unmatched junction nucleotides: 2. The CDR3 sequence is CASRRTGDEQYF. In nucleotides, the CDR3 is TGTGCCAGCAGGAGGACAGGGGACGAGCAGTACTTC.

The chain links TRBV7-2 to TRBJ2-1; TRBD2 is a possible D gene (5 bases). Trimming removed 0 bases at V and 4 bases at J, with 13 bases between. The CDR3 loop spans 16 amino acids. The germline V gene encodes CDR1 SGHTA and CDR2 FQGNSA. Written as DNA, the CDR3 is TGTGCCAGCAGCTTAGCCCGACTAAGCGGATACAATGAGCAGTTCTTC. It is translated as CASSLARLSGYNEQFF.

This clone was observed once. The J gene is TRBJ2-5, the V gene TRBV4-1; D unresolved. CDR3 length equals 18 residues. Per the germline V gene, CDR1 is MGHRA and CDR2 is YSYEKL. V lost 0 bases and J lost 0, with 17 bases in between. The CDR3 nucleotides read TGCGCCAGCAGCCAAGAACCCCCCTCGGAACGGGACCAAGAGACCCAGTACTTC. Translated: CASSQEPPSERDQETQYF.

The chain recombines TRBV19 with TRBJ2-7, with 9 bases identical to TRBD2. V was pared by 3 bases and J by 2 bases, with 11 bases of the junction left unmatched. CDR1 is LNHDA, CDR2 SQIVND, per germline (reference sequence). The CDR3 totals 17 residues. For the CDR3, the DNA is TGTGCCAGTAGTATGGCCGGAACTAGCGGGCTCCCCTACGAGCAGTACTTC. Its protein is CASSMAGTSGLPYEQYF.

The chain has TRBV27 and TRBJ1-1; 10 bases match TRBD1. The trim removed 5 bases at V and 5 bases at J, leaving 8 bases unmatched. Germline V gene lookup returns CDR1 MNHEY and CDR2 SMNVEV (reference sequence). CDR3 size: 15 residues. CDR3 DNA sequence: TGTGCCAGCAGTCCCCGACAGGGGGCGCGGACTGAAGCTTTCTTT. It specifies CASSPRQGARTEAFF.

The chain has TRBV7-2 and TRBJ1-4; a possible D gene is TRBD1 (5 bases). Deletions cut 1 base from V and 4 bases from J, with 10 bases between. This CDR3 has 15 amino acids. Germline V gene data show CDR1 as SGHTA and CDR2 as FQGNSA. This chain's CDR3 is CASSLVRGVNEKLFF. The CDR3 DNA reads TGTGCCAGCAGCTTAGTTCGGGGGGTTAATGAAAAACTGTTTTTT.